A selection of T cell receptor beta chains follows, all from one sample in a study of blood T cell repertoires in COVID-19. The repertoire was sequenced with immunoSEQ multiplex PCR; TCRdb's copy has only in-frame clones and lacks some. This table holds about 210,000 clones, 83% found once. The sample was peripheral blood. The receptors were gathered from a woman aged 45-59 years with acute or convalescent COVID-19. The CDR3 runs from the conserved cysteine through the conserved F or W. The D gene is left open where the match is weak. A row's size may be missing; if present it is once, few, many or a size class.

.	TRBV6-2/TRBV6-3	TRBJ2-3	TRBD2	CASSYSSGRGWDTQYF	TGTGCCAGCAGTTACTCGAGCGGGAGAGGTTGGGATACGCAGTATTTT
.	TRBV9	TRBJ2-1	TRBD1	CASSVEGRRGGAYNEQFF	TGTGCCAGCAGCGTAGAGGGGCGTAGAGGGGGCGCCTACAATGAGCAGTTCTTC
.	TRBV12-2	TRBJ2-2	.	CASRFETPSGAWVRVGLFF	TGTGCAAGTCGCTTCGAGACTCCTAGCGGAGCCTGGGTGAGAGTAGGACTGTTTTTT
.	TRBV24-1	TRBJ2-7	TRBD2	CATALGGEQYF	TGTGCCACCGCATTGGGAGGGGAGCAGTACTTC
.	TRBV24-1	TRBJ2-3	TRBD1	CATSDTQGAGMDTQYF	TGTGCCACCAGTGACACGCAGGGGGCGGGCATGGATACGCAGTATTTT
.	TRBV6-6	TRBJ1-6	.	CASSYSTEGSPLHF	TGTGCCAGCAGTTACTCGACCGAGGGTTCACCCCTCCACTTT
.	TRBV5-4	TRBJ2-5	TRBD2	CASSLRSGGGETQYF	TGTGCCAGCAGCTTGCGGAGCGGGGGGGGAGAGACCCAGTACTTC
many	TRBV19	TRBJ1-6	TRBD1	CASRRTGAPNSPLHF	TGTGCCAGTAGAAGGACAGGGGCTCCAAATTCACCCCTCCACTTT
.	TRBV29-1	TRBJ1-2	TRBD1	CSVHKTGGAYGYTF	TGCAGCGTTCACAAGACAGGGGGCGCCTATGGCTACACCTTC
.	TRBV28	TRBJ1-2	.	CASSLLIWTTGTF	TGTGCCAGCAGTCTACTCATATGGACGACAGGCACCTTC
.	TRBV5-5	TRBJ1-1	TRBD1	CASSLDDRGRPSLKNTEAFF	TGTGCCAGCAGCTTGGACGACAGGGGCCGCCCCTCTTTAAAGAACACTGAAGCTTTCTTT
.	TRBV2	TRBJ1-6	.	CASSGTPSNSPLHF	TGTGCCAGCAGCGGGACTCCGTCGAATTCACCCCTCCACTTT
.	TRBV27	TRBJ2-1	.	CASSLAARGEQFF	TGTGCCAGCAGTTTGGCGGCACGCGGTGAGCAGTTCTTC
.	TRBV15	TRBJ1-1	TRBD1	CATSRGQGPVNTEAFF	TGTGCCACCAGCAGAGGACAGGGGCCCGTGAACACTGAAGCTTTCTTT
.	TRBV5-1	TRBJ1-4	TRBD1	CASSFQGENEKLFF	TGCGCCAGCAGCTTTCAGGGGGAGAATGAAAAACTGTTTTTT
.	TRBV24-1	TRBJ2-1	.	CATSDLEEYNEQFF	TGTGCCACCAGTGATTTGGAGGAATACAATGAGCAGTTCTTC